This TCR beta chain was sequenced in a study of blood T cell repertoires in COVID-19. TCRdb's copy holds only in-frame clones and misses some; the assay was immunoSEQ multiplex PCR. The sample yields around 120,000 clones, around nine tenths seen once. The CDR3 totals 13 residues. The V and J ends lost 1 base and 4 bases respectively, with 5 bases between them. This clone was observed a few times. Other nucleotide sequences in the sample specify the same CDR3. The V and J genes are TRBV12-3 or TRBV12-4 and TRBJ1-3; D is unclear. Sequencing was performed on peripheral blood. This clonotype was sampled from a human donor in a cohort sampled during active COVID-19. CDR3 sequence: CASSLGAGNTIYF. The CDR3 nucleotides read TGTGCCAGCAGTTTAGGCGCGGGAAACACCATATATTTT.